The following is a T cell receptor beta chain sequence with its context. What it recognizes is unknown. The primer mix had 60 Vbeta and 13 Jbeta primers. TCRdb's copy holds only in-frame clones and misses some; the assay was immunoSEQ multiplex PCR. The sample has roughly 100,000 clones; roughly 15% are singletons. The record originates from a study of cytomegalovirus exposure and HLA in healthy donors. Study results and limitations: Reports showed the classifier diagnosing cytomegalovirus status with high specificity and sensitivity.

Germline V gene lookup returns CDR1 SGHRS and CDR2 YFSETQ. V shed 5 bases and J 2 bases; nucleotides not matched to a gene: 11. The CDR3 loop spans 16 amino acids. The sequence came from a female donor in good health and CMV-seronegative. The chain combines TRBV5-1 with TRBJ2-5; TRBD2 matches 8 bases. Sequencing input: PBMCs. Written as DNA, the CDR3 is TGCGCCAGCAGGGATAGGGGCGGGGGGTTACAAGAGACCCAGTACTTC. Amino acid sequence: CASRDRGGGLQETQYF.